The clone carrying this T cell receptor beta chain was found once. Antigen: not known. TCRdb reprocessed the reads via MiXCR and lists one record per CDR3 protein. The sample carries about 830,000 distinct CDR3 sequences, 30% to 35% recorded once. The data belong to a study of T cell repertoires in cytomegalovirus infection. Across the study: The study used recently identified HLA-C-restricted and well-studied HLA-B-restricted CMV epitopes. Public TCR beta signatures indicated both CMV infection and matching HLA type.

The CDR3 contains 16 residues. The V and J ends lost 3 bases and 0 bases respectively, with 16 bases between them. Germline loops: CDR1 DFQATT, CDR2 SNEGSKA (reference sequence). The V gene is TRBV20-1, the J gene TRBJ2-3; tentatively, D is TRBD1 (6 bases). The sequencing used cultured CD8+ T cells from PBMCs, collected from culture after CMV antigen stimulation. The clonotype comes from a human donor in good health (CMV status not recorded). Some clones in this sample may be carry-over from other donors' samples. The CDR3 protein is CSARVSGQISTDTQYF. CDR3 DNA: TGCAGTGCTAGGGTTTCCGGACAGATTAGCACAGATACGCAGTATTTT.